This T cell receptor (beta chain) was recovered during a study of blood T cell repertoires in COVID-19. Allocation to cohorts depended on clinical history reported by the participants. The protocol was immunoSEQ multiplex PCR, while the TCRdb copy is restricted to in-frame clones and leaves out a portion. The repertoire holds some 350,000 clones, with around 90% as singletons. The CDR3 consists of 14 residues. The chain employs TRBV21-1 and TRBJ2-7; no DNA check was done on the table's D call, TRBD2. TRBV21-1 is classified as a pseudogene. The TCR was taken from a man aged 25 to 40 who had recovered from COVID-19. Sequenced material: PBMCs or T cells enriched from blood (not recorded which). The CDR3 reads CASRPRVSEDEQYF. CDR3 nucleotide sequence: TGTGCCAGCAGACCGCGGGTCTCGGAAGACGAGCAGTACTTC.